The rows below give T cell receptor beta chains drawn from one sample of a study of beta chain features in type 1 diabetes. Only in-frame clones appear in the TCRdb table, and some are missing; sequencing was by immunoSEQ multiplex PCR. The data contain 130,000 to 150,000 clones, approximately 52% of them singletons. The sample taken for sequencing was Tregs from blood. The receptors come from a man aged 18 to 29 in good health. Both conserved end residues are part of each CDR3. A D gene is named only where the DNA matches it firmly. The listing skips clone size in some rows; elsewhere it reads once, few, many or a size class.

J | size | V | D | DNA | CDR3
TRBJ2-5 | . | TRBV5-4 | TRBD2 | TGTGCCAGCAGCCGAGGGACTAGCGGGAGTCTGGGGACCCAGTACTTC | CASSRGTSGSLGTQYF
TRBJ2-6 | . | TRBV27 | TRBD2 | TGTGCCAGCAGTTTATGGGGAGGGTCTGGGGCCAACGTCCTGACTTTC | CASSLWGGSGANVLTF
TRBJ2-7 | . | TRBV7-9 | TRBD2 | TGTGCCAGCAGCAACCTTAACGGGGGGGCCTACGAGCAGTACTTC | CASSNLNGGAYEQYF
TRBJ2-3 | few | TRBV28 | . | TGTGCCAGCAGTTCTAACCCCCCGGAGGATACGCAGTATTTT | CASSSNPPEDTQYF
TRBJ1-2 | few | TRBV5-5 | . | TGTGCCAGCAGCTTGCTTCAGGGGTATGGCTACACCTTC | CASSLLQGYGYTF
TRBJ2-7 | . | TRBV29-1 | TRBD1 | TGCAGCGTTGAGGGCTGGACAGGGCGCTTTGGTTACGAGCAGTACTTC | CSVEGWTGRFGYEQYF
TRBJ1-5 | . | TRBV2 | TRBD1 | TGTGCCAGTCGGACAGGTTTTAATCAGCCCCAGCATTTT | CASRTGFNQPQHF
TRBJ2-6 | few | TRBV5-1 | . | TGCGCCAGCAGCTTGGCGGCTAGCGCTGGGGCCAACGTCCTGACTTTC | CASSLAASAGANVLTF
TRBJ2-1 | . | TRBV7-3 | TRBD2 | TGTGCCAGCAGCTCTTTACCCGGGACTAGCGGGAGATCCTACAATGAGCAGTTCTTC | CASSSLPGTSGRSYNEQFF
TRBJ1-2 | . | TRBV11-2 | . | TGTGCCAGCAGCTTAGGGTTAATAGTGGAGAGCGGCTACACCTTC | CASSLGLIVESGYTF
TRBJ2-4 | few | TRBV11-1 | . | TGTGCCAGCAGGCTATCGGGAGCCAAAAACATTCAGTACTTC | CASRLSGAKNIQYF
TRBJ2-7 | . | TRBV15 | TRBD1 | TGTGCCACCAGCAGATCCAGGGGGTATGGGTACGAGCAGTACTTC | CATSRSRGYGYEQYF
TRBJ2-2 | few | TRBV7-3 | TRBD2 | TGTGCCAGCAGCTTGGGACTAGCGGGCACCGGGGAGCTGTTTTTT | CASSLGLAGTGELFF
TRBJ1-2 | . | TRBV19 | . | TGTGCCAGTAGTATCGGGAGGAGGGCTAACTATGGCTACACCTTC | CASSIGRRANYGYTF
TRBJ2-2 | . | TRBV9 | . | TGTGCCAGCAGCGTAGGGGCTCGGGGGACCGGGGAGCTGTTTTTT | CASSVGARGTGELFF
TRBJ2-7 | once | TRBV29-1 | TRBD1 | TGCAGCGTTGGCCGGGGACAGGGGTTTTACGAGCAGTACTTC | CSVGRGQGFYEQYF
TRBJ2-7 | . | TRBV2 | . | TGTGCCAGCAGTGGACTCAAACCAAGGCCCCGTAGCTCCTACGAGCAGTACTTC | CASSGLKPRPRSSYEQYF
TRBJ2-2 | . | TRBV29-1 | TRBD1 | TGCAGCGTAAAACAGGGGGCTTACACCGGGGAGCTGTTTTTT | CSVKQGAYTGELFF
TRBJ2-3 | few | TRBV5-1 | TRBD1 | TGCGCCAGCAGCTTTATGGTCTTACCGGGACAGGGGTTTTCAGATACGCAGTATTTT | CASSFMVLPGQGFSDTQYF
TRBJ1-2 | few | TRBV10-3 | . | TGTGCCATCAGAGATTGGACAGACTATGGCTACACCTTC | CAIRDWTDYGYTF
TRBJ2-1 | . | TRBV18 | TRBD2 | TGTGCCAGCTCACAAGCGGGACTAGCGAACTACAATGAGCAGTTCTTC | CASSQAGLANYNEQFF
TRBJ1-5 | . | TRBV28 | . | TGTGCCAGCAGTTTTGGGGGGGCTTATCAGCCCCAGCATTTT | CASSFGGAYQPQHF
TRBJ1-2 | . | TRBV6-6 | TRBD1 | TGTGCCAGCAGTTCACAGGGGGCGCTCGGCTACACCTTC | CASSSQGALGYTF
TRBJ2-5 | . | TRBV7-8 | TRBD1 | TGTGCCAGCAGCTTGACAGGGTTGGGAGAGACCCAGTACTTC | CASSLTGLGETQYF
TRBJ2-2 | few | TRBV7-9 | . | TGTGCCAGCAGCTTAACGGACACCGGGGAGCTGTTTTTT | CASSLTDTGELFF
TRBJ1-3 | . | TRBV4-1 | . | TGCGCCAGCAGCCATCCCACAGGGAGATGGGGCACCATATATTTT | CASSHPTGRWGTIYF
TRBJ1-2 | . | TRBV10-3 | TRBD1 | TGTGCCATCAGGGGGGACAGAACCCTAAAAAACTATGGCTACACCTTC | CAIRGDRTLKNYGYTF
TRBJ2-7 | . | TRBV5-6 | . | TGTGCCAGCAGGCAACAGGGACCCTACGAGCAGTACTTC | CASRQQGPYEQYF
TRBJ1-2 | . | TRBV6-1 | TRBD1 | TGTGCCAGCAGCTTGGGACAGGGGGCGAGTGGCTACACCTTC | CASSLGQGASGYTF
TRBJ1-1 | . | TRBV19 | . | TGTGCCAGTAGGCGTTATGGGGGCGAGAACACTGAAGCTTTCTTT | CASRRYGGENTEAFF
TRBJ2-5 | . | TRBV4-1 | . | TGCGCCAGCAGCCAAGTCGACAACAGGGAGACCCAGTACTTC | CASSQVDNRETQYF
TRBJ2-3 | . | TRBV19 | . | TGTGCCAGTAGTACGGGAGCGATGACAGATACGCAGTATTTT | CASSTGAMTDTQYF
TRBJ2-1 | . | TRBV27 | TRBD2 | TGTGCCAGCAGCACTCTAGCGGGAGGGCCTGGTGAGCAGTTCTTC | CASSTLAGGPGEQFF
TRBJ1-1 | few | TRBV28 | . | TGTGCCAGCACCTCCGGGGGGAGGACTGAAGCTTTCTTT | CASTSGGRTEAFF
TRBJ2-3 | . | TRBV7-2 | . | TGTGCCAGCAGCTCCATGGTCCGGACAGATACGCAGTATTTT | CASSSMVRTDTQYF
TRBJ2-1 | . | TRBV5-4 | . | TGTGCCAGCAGCTCTACTTCTTCCAATGAGCAGTTCTTC | CASSSTSSNEQFF
TRBJ2-5 | . | TRBV4-3 | TRBD2 | TGCGCCAGCAGCCAAGATATGCGGGGAGGGGAGACCCAGTACTTC | CASSQDMRGGETQYF
TRBJ2-7 | . | TRBV7-3 | . | TGTGCCAGCAGCTTAAGACCCGGACGGGACTACGAGCAGTACTTC | CASSLRPGRDYEQYF
TRBJ1-3 | . | TRBV7-8 | TRBD1 | TGTGCCAGCAGCTCATTAGCCGGGACAGTATCTGGAAACACCATATATTTT | CASSSLAGTVSGNTIYF
TRBJ1-4 | . | TRBV10-2 | . | TGCGCCAGCAAAGGCCAATGGAGGGATAAACTGTTTTTT | CASKGQWRDKLFF
TRBJ1-3 | few | TRBV14 | TRBD1 | TGTGCCAGCAGCCCCCGGACAGGGGCTGGAAACACCATATATTTT | CASSPRTGAGNTIYF
TRBJ2-5 | few | TRBV7-2 | TRBD2 | TGTGCCAGCAGCTCAGGAGCGGGAGGTTTTGTAGAGACCCAGTACTTC | CASSSGAGGFVETQYF
TRBJ2-1 | . | TRBV7-2 | . | TGTGCCAGCAGCCCAGGGCCCTACAATGAGCAGTTCTTC | CASSPGPYNEQFF
TRBJ2-7 | few | TRBV10-3 | . | TGTGCCATCAGTGAGTCTGGCAGGACCTACGAGCAGTACTTC | CAISESGRTYEQYF
TRBJ2-5 | few | TRBV7-9 | . | TGTGCCAGCGGAGGGGCGTTGCGAGAGACCCAGTACTTC | CASGGALRETQYF
TRBJ2-1 | . | TRBV7-9 | TRBD1 | TGTGCCAGCAGCTTACGGGACAGCGCCTACAATGAGCAGTTCTTC | CASSLRDSAYNEQFF
TRBJ1-2 | . | TRBV4-3 | TRBD1 | TGCGCCAGCAGCCAGACAGGGGGCGCGATGGTCGGAGGCTACACCTTC | CASSQTGGAMVGGYTF
TRBJ2-3 | . | TRBV4-2 | TRBD2 | TGTGCCAGCAGCCTGGCTAGCGGGAGCTTCACAGATACGCAGTATTTT | CASSLASGSFTDTQYF
TRBJ2-3 | . | TRBV6-1 | TRBD2 | TGTGCCAGCAGTGGGCGACTAGCGGGAGCTAGTCCTTCTTGGAATACGCAGTATTTT | CASSGRLAGASPSWNTQYF
TRBJ1-5 | once | TRBV30 | TRBD1 | TGTGCCTGGAGTGTACAGGGGGCTTTTCAGCCCCAGCATTTT | CAWSVQGAFQPQHF
TRBJ1-4 | . | TRBV9 | . | TGTGCCAGCAGCGCCGAGGGGGGGGTAAGAGAAAAACTGTTTTTT | CASSAEGGVREKLFF
TRBJ1-1 | few | TRBV28 | . | TGTGCCAGCAGTTTAGGGAGAGGAGCTTTCTTT | CASSLGRGAFF
TRBJ2-1 | . | TRBV29-1 | . | TGCAGCGTTTTGGAGGGAATATACAATGAGCAGTTCTTC | CSVLEGIYNEQFF
TRBJ2-2 | few | TRBV6-5 | TRBD1 | TGTGCCAGCAGTTACTCGAGGGGGCCCGGGGAGCTGTTTTTT | CASSYSRGPGELFF
TRBJ2-3 | once | TRBV11-3 | . | TGTGCCAGCAGCTTAGGCGGGGCTGGGGATACGCAGTATTTT | CASSLGGAGDTQYF
TRBJ1-1 | few | TRBV15 | . | TGTGCCACCAGCCTGACAGTGAACACTGAAGCTTTCTTT | CATSLTVNTEAFF
TRBJ1-2 | once | TRBV5-1 | TRBD1 | TGCGCCAGCAGCTTGGGCCAGGCACAGGGGGGTCGGAGCTACACCTTC | CASSLGQAQGGRSYTF